This TCR beta chain is drawn from a study of CD8 T cells in Susac syndrome. This CDR3 has 14 residues. CDR1 is SNHLY, CDR2 FYNNEI, per germline. V was clipped by 4 bases and J by 6 bases, with 13 bases between them. RNA, at roughly 0.5 to 1 ug, was reverse transcribed with random hexamers. The CDR3 of TCR beta was amplified by immunoSEQ multiplex PCR across 54 Vbeta and 13 Jbeta. TCRdb re-derived calls from the immunoSEQ multiplex PCR reads in MiXCR, one entry per CDR3 protein. Among about 170,000 distinct CDR3 sequences listed, 90% to 95% were seen once. TEMRA cells were FACS-enriched, and CD8+ and CD4+ T cells were isolated negatively.

This rearrangement joins TRBV2 to TRBJ1-5; D not resolved. The receptor's source is a human donor with multiple sclerosis. Specimen: CD4+ T cells from PBMCs. CDR3 sequence (DNA): TGTGCCAGCAGTGGCGACACCGTCGGTCAGCCCCAGCATTTT. Protein product: CASSGDTVGQPQHF.